Listed here are 18 T cell receptor beta chains from one sample, sequenced in a study of cytomegalovirus exposure and HLA in healthy donors. The PCR employed 60 Vbeta primers together with 13 Jbeta primers. TCRdb's table, derived via immunoSEQ multiplex PCR, lists solely in-frame clones and lacks some. The sample contains 100,000 to 120,000 clones, over 65% of which appear only once. Input material: PBMCs. The source is a woman between 35 and 50 years old in good health and CMV-seropositive.

The chain couples TRBV5-1 to TRBJ2-5; TRBD1 matches at 10 bases. Germline trimming cut 2 bases from V and 5 bases from J; bases unmatched to any gene: 3. Germline V gives CDR1 SGHRS, CDR2 YFSETQ. The CDR3 is 14 residues long. The CDR3 bases are TGCGCCAGCAGCTTTTTGGGACAGGGGGAGACCCAGTACTTC. It encodes CASSFLGQGETQYF.

The genes are TRBV18 and TRBJ1-3; no definite D call. The CDR3 sequence is 16 residues long. In germline, CDR1 is KGHSH, CDR2 LQKENI. The V end lost 1 base, the J end lost 2 bases, and 12 bases lay between the germline ends. In DNA form, the CDR3 reads TGTGCCAGCTCACCACAGGGAGTGGTTACTGGAAACACCATATATTTT. Residues: CASSPQGVVTGNTIYF.

The rearrangement links TRBV5-5 to TRBJ2-7; D call uncertain. CDR3 size: 16 residues. The V end was cut by 0 bases, the J end by 2 bases, with 15 bases between. Germline V CDR1 and CDR2: SGHKS, YYEKEE (reference sequence). The CDR3 loop is CASSLAPRSNTYEQYF. Written as DNA, the CDR3 is TGTGCCAGCAGCTTGGCCCCCCGATCCAACACCTACGAGCAGTACTTC.

This clone showed up just a few times. V gene TRBV5-1 combines with J gene TRBJ2-1, with D possibly TRBD2 on 5 matching bases. This CDR3 contains 15 residues. Trimming shortened V by 4 bases and J by 1 base, and 12 bases separated the two germline ends. Germline-derived CDR1 and CDR2 are SGHRS and YFSETQ. DNA of the CDR3: TGCGCCAGCAGCCGGGCTGGGAGTTCCTACAATGAGCAGTTCTTC. Translation: CASSRAGSSYNEQFF.

This chain links TRBV2 with TRBJ1-1; possible D gene TRBD1, 6 bases. The V and J ends lost 3 bases and 0 bases respectively, with 8 bases between them. CDR3 length equals 14 residues. The germline V gene has CDR1 SNHLY and CDR2 FYNNEI. The CDR3 DNA follows: TGTGCCAGCAGTGACAGGGGTTTGAACACTGAAGCTTTCTTT. It translates to CASSDRGLNTEAFF.

This clone was seen more than once but under ten times. This rearrangement joins TRBV15 to TRBJ2-1; 8 bases fit TRBD2. CDR3 length equals 17 residues. Per germline, CDR1 LNHNV and CDR2 YYDKDF (reference sequence). J lost 2 bases, V lost 0 bases, and 6 bases had no gene match. The CDR3 is CATSRDLAAGAYNEQFF. For the CDR3, the DNA is TGTGCCACCAGCAGAGATCTTGCAGCGGGAGCCTACAATGAGCAGTTCTTC.

This clone was observed a handful of times. J is TRBJ2-2 and V is TRBV4-3, with 8 nucleotides matching TRBD2. The length of the CDR3 is 18 residues. The germline CDR1 and CDR2 sequences are LGHNA and YSLEER. V lost 6 bases, J lost 1 base, and 13 bases stayed unmatched. The CDR3 DNA follows: TGCGCCAGCAGGTGGTTAGTGGGCGGGGGGCTGAACACCGGGGAGCTGTTTTTT. It translates to CASRWLVGGGLNTGELFF.

V usage is TRBV29-1 and J usage is TRBJ2-3, with 7 positions matching TRBD2. The V and J ends lost 8 bases and 2 bases, in that order; junction bases with no gene match: 10. The CDR3 sequence is 14 residues long. Germline V lookup: CDR1 SQVTM, CDR2 ANQGSEA. The CDR3 here is CSSAGGIYTDTQYF. The CDR3 coding sequence is TGCAGCTCTGCCGGGGGGATTTACACAGATACGCAGTATTTT.

The rearrangement joins TRBV5-5 to TRBJ2-1; D is unresolved. The CDR3 is 15 residues long. CDR1 SGHKS and CDR2 YYEKEE come from the germline V gene (reference sequence). Trimming left V 0 bases short and J 4 bases short, with 11 bases between. Written as DNA, the CDR3 is TGTGCCAGCAGCTTGGGCATTACAAGTTACAATGAGCAGTTCTTC. It translates to CASSLGITSYNEQFF. Complete variable domain (other parts from reference TRBV5-5 and TRBJ2-1): DAGVTQSPTHLIKTRGQQVTLRCSPISGHKSVSWYQQVLGQGPQFIFQYYEKEERGRGNFPDRFSARQFPNYSSELNVNALLLGDSALYLCASSLGITSYNEQFFGPGTRLTVL.

The chain has TRBV11-2 and TRBJ2-3; 13 nucleotides match TRBD2. Unmatched junction bases numbered 5, after V lost 4 bases and J lost 4 bases. The CDR3 has 16 amino acids. Germline loops: CDR1 SGHAT, CDR2 FQNNGV. CDR3: CASSSGLAGVADTQYF. The DNA for the CDR3 is TGTGCCAGCAGCTCCGGACTAGCGGGAGTGGCAGATACGCAGTATTTT. The full variable domain, its missing parts supplied by reference TRBV11-2 and TRBJ2-3, is EAGVAQSPRYKIIEKRQSVAFWCNPISGHATLYWYQQILGQGPKLLIQFQNNGVVDDSQLPKDRFSAERLKGVDSTLKIQPAKLEDSAVYLCASSSGLAGVADTQYFGPGTRLTVL.

V is TRBV7-9 and J is TRBJ2-7, with D unclear. The CDR3 spans 14 residues. V was pared by 0 bases and J by 0 bases, with 6 bases between. The germline V gene encodes CDR1 SEHNR and CDR2 FQNEAQ (reference sequence). Here the CDR3 reads CASSLAGLSYEQYF. CDR3 sequence (DNA): TGTGCCAGCAGCTTAGCGGGCCTCTCCTACGAGCAGTACTTC.

The rearrangement uses TRBV25-1 and TRBJ2-6; D is undetermined. The CDR3 extends over 18 amino acids. Trimming left V 4 bases short and J 0 bases short, with 16 bases between. Germline V gene sequence: CDR1 MGHDK, CDR2 SYGVNS. The CDR3 loop reads CASSAPGAYPSGANVLTF. For the CDR3, the DNA is TGTGCCAGCAGTGCCCCAGGTGCCTATCCCTCTGGGGCCAACGTCCTGACTTTC.

The rearrangement uses TRBV6-5 and TRBJ2-7; D not resolved. The CDR3 is 14 amino acids. The V end was cut by 0 bases, the J end by 3 bases, with 9 bases between. Germline V gene sequence: CDR1 MNHEY, CDR2 SVGAGI. The chain's CDR3 is CASSYSHYYYEQYF. CDR3 nucleotide sequence: TGTGCCAGCAGTTACTCGCACTATTACTACGAGCAGTACTTC.

This clone was recorded a few times. The J gene is TRBJ2-3, the V gene TRBV28; 9 bases are shared with TRBD2. Trimming cost V 4 bases and J 11 bases; bases outside gene matches: 10. Germline V CDR1 and CDR2: MDHEN, SYDVKM. This CDR3 contains 14 residues. The DNA for the CDR3 is TGTGCCAGCAGTTCCCCCGGGACTAGCTCTCAGCAGTATTTT. Encoded protein: CASSSPGTSSQQYF.

This clone appeared once. The chain is built from TRBV18 and TRBJ2-2; the match to TRBD1 covers 8 bases. V was clipped by 4 bases and J by 4 bases; unmatched bases: 14. The CDR3 consists of 18 residues. Germline CDR1 is KGHSH and CDR2 is LQKENI. CDR3 protein: CASSQAARQGRSTGELFF. CDR3 coding DNA: TGTGCCAGCTCACAAGCGGCCAGACAGGGGCGGAGCACCGGGGAGCTGTTTTTT.

This clone showed up just a few times. The chain joins TRBV5-1 to TRBJ2-1; TRBD2 agrees at 7 bases. CDR1 SGHRS and CDR2 YFSETQ come from the germline V gene. The V gene end was trimmed by 0 bases and the J gene end by 6 bases; junction bases not matched to a gene: 3. The CDR3 loop spans 14 amino acids. The CDR3 DNA sequence: TGCGCCAGCAGCTTGGCGGGGGGTCGCAATGAGCAGTTCTTC. Translation gives CASSLAGGRNEQFF.

This chain uses TRBV7-3 with TRBJ1-1, with a possible D match to TRBD1 (5 bases). V shed 1 base and J shed 0 bases, with 9 bases lying between them. CDR3 length: 15 residues. Germline V gene sequence: CDR1 SGHTA, CDR2 FQGTGA. CDR3 sequence (DNA): TGTGCCAGCAGCTTAATGGGGCCGATGAACACTGAAGCTTTCTTT. Residues: CASSLMGPMNTEAFF.

This clone has more than one count but fewer than ten. The rearrangement uses TRBV4-2 and TRBJ1-5; D is unclear. This CDR3 region has 15 residues. With 0 bases removed from V and 3 bases from J, the gap between germline ends came to 9 bases. Per the germline V gene, CDR1 is LGHNA and CDR2 is YNFKEQ. CDR3 amino acids: CASSQDGGDNQPQHF. Written as DNA, the CDR3 is TGTGCCAGCAGCCAAGATGGCGGAGACAATCAGCCCCAGCATTTT.